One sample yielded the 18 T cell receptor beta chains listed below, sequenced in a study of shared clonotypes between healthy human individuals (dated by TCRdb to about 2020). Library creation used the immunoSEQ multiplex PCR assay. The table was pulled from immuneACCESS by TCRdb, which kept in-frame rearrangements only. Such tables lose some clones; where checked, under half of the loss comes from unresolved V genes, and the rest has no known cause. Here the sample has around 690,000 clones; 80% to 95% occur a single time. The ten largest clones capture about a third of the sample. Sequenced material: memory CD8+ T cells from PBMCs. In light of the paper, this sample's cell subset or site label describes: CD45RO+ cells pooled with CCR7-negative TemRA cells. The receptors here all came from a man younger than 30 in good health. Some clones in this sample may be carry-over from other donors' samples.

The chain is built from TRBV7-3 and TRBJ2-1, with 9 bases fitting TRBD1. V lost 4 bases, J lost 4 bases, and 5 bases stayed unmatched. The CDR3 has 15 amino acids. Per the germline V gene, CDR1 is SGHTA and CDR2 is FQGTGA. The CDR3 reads CASSSTGGAYNEQFF. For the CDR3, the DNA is TGTGCCAGCAGCTCAACAGGGGGCGCGTACAATGAGCAGTTCTTC.

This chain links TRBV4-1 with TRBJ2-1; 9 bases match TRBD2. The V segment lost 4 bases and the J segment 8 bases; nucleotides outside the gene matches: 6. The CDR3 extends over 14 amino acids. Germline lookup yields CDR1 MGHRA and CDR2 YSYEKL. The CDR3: CASSLLAGPHEQFF. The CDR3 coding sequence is TGCGCCAGCAGCCTCCTAGCGGGACCCCATGAGCAGTTCTTC.

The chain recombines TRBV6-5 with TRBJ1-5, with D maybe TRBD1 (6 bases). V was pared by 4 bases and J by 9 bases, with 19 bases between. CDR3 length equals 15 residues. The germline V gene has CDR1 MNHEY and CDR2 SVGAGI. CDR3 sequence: CASSSTLGGGWPQHF. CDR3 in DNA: TGTGCCAGCAGTTCCACCCTAGGGGGAGGTTGGCCCCAGCATTTT.

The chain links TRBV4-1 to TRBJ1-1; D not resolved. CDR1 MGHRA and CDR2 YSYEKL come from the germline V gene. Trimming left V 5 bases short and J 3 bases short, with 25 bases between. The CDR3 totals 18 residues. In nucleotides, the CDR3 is TGCGCCAGCAGCTCCCTGACGACGGGCCCAGGCTTTGACACTGAAGCTTTCTTT. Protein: CASSSLTTGPGFDTEAFF.

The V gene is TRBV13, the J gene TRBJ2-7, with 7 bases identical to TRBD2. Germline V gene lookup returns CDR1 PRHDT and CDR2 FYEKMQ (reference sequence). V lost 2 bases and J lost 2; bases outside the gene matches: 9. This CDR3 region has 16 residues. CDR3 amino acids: CASSLRGGSLTYEQYF. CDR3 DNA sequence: TGTGCCAGCAGCTTAAGGGGCGGGAGTCTCACCTACGAGCAGTACTTC.

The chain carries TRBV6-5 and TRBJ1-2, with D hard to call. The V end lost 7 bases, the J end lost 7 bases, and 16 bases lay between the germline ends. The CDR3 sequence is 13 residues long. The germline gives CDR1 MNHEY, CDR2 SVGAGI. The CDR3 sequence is CASTAGIMGGYTF. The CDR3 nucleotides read TGTGCCAGCACCGCCGGGATCATGGGTGGCTACACCTTC.

CDR3 sequence reads: CASSQRTGDTEAFF. For the CDR3, the DNA is TGCGCCAGCAGTCAAAGGACAGGGGACACTGAAGCTTTCTTT. The chain has TRBV10-2 and TRBJ1-1; 9 bases map to TRBD1. The CDR3 has 14 amino acids. Germline loops: CDR1 WSHSY, CDR2 SAAADI. V gave up 5 bases and J gave up 3 bases; unmatched junction bases: 4.

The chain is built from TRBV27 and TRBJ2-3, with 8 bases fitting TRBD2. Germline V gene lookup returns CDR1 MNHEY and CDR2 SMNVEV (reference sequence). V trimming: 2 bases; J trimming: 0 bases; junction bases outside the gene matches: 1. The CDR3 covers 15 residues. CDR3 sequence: CASSLQRGSTDTQYF. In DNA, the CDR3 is TGTGCCAGCAGTTTACAGCGGGGGAGCACAGATACGCAGTATTTT.

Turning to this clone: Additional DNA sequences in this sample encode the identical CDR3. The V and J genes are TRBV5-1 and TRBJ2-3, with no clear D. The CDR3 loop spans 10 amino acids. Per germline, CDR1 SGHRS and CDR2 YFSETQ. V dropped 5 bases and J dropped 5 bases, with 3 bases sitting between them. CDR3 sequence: CASRGDTQYF. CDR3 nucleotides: TGCGCCAGCAGAGGAGATACGCAGTATTTT.

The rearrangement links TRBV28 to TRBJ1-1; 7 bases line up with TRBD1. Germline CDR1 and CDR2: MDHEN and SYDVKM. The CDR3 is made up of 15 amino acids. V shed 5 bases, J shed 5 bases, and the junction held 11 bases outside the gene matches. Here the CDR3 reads CASSPRQGGWTEAFF. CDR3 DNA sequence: TGTGCCAGCAGTCCCCGACAGGGAGGATGGACTGAAGCTTTCTTT. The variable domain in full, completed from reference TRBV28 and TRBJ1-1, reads DVKVTQSSRYLVKRTGEKVFLECVQDMDHENMFWYRQDPGLGLRLIYFSYDVKMKEKGDIPEGYSVSREKKERFSLILESASTNQTSMYLCASSPRQGGWTEAFFGQGTRLTVV.

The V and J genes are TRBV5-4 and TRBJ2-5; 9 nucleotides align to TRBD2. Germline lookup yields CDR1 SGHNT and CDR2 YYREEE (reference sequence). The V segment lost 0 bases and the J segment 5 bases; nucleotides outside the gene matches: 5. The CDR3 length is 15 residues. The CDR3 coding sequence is TGTGCCAGCAGCTTGGTGCGGGAGGGCCCGGAGACCCAGTACTTC. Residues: CASSLVREGPETQYF.

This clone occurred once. The CDR3 DNA follows: TGTGCCAGCACCGCCGGAGGGGAAGGGCTCGAGCAGTACTTC. It encodes CASTAGGEGLEQYF. The chain is built from TRBV28 and TRBJ2-7; D perhaps matches TRBD2 (6 bases). Between the trimmed V and J ends, which lost 7 bases and 6 bases, there was a span of 19 bases. From germline, CDR1 is MDHEN and CDR2 SYDVKM. The length of the CDR3 is 14 residues.

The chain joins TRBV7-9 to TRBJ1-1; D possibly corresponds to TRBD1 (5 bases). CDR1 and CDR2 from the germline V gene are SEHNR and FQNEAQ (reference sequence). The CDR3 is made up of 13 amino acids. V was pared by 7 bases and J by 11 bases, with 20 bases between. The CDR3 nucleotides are TGTGCCAGCACCCTCCCTGTCCAGGGTGACGCTTTCTTT. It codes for CASTLPVQGDAFF.

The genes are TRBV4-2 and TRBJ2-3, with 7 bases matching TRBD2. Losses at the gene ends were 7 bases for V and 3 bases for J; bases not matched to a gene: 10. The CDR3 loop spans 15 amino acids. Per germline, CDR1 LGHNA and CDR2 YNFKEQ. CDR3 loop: CASTVVGGPTDTQYF. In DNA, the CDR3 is TGTGCCAGCACTGTCGTGGGAGGGCCGACAGATACGCAGTATTTT.

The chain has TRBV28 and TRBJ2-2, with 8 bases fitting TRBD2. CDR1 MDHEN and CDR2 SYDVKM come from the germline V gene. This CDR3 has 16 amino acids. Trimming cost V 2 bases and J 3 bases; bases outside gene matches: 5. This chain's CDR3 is CASSLGAGADTGELFF. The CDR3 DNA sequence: TGTGCCAGCAGTTTAGGAGCGGGAGCTGACACCGGGGAGCTGTTTTTT. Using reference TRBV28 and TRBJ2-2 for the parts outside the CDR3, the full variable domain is DVKVTQSSRYLVKRTGEKVFLECVQDMDHENMFWYRQDPGLGLRLIYFSYDVKMKEKGDIPEGYSVSREKKERFSLILESASTNQTSMYLCASSLGAGADTGELFFGEGSRLTVL.

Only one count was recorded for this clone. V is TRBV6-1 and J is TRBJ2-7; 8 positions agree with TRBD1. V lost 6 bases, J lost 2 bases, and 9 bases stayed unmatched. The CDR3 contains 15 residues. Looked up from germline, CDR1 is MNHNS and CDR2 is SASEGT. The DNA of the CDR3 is TGTGCCAGCAGGCCTGAGAGACAGGGGCCCTACGAGCAGTACTTC. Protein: CASRPERQGPYEQYF.

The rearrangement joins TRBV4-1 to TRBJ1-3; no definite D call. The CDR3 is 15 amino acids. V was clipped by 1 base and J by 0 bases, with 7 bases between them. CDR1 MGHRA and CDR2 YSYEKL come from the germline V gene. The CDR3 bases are TGCGCCAGCAGCCAAGGTCCGGGCTCTGGAAACACCATATATTTT. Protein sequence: CASSQGPGSGNTIYF.

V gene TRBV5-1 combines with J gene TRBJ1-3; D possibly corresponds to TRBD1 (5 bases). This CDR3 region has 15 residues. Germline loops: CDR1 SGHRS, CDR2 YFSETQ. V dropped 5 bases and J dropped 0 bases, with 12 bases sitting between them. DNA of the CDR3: TGCGCCAGCAGGGGACCGACTAGCTCTGGAAACACCATATATTTT. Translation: CASRGPTSSGNTIYF.